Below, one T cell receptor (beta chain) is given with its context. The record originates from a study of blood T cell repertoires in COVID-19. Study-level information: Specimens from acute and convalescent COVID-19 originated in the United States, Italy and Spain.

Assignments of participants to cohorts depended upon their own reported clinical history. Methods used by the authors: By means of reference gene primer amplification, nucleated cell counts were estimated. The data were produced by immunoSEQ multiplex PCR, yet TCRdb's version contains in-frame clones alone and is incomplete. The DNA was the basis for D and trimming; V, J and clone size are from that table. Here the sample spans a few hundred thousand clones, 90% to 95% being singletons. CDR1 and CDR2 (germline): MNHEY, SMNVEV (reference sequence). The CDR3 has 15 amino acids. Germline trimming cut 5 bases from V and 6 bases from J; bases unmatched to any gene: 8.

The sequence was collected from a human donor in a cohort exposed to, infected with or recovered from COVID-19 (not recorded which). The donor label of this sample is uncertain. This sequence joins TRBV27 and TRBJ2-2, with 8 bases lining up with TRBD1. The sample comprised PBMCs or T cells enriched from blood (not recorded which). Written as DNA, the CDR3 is TGTGCCAGCAGTAGAGGACAGGGTCAGCCCGGGGAGCTGTTTTTT. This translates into CASSRGQGQPGELFF.